These T cell receptor beta chains were read from a single sample in a study of CD8 T cells in ankylosing spondylitis. TCRdb re-called the 5' RACE reads through MiXCR, storing one row per CDR3 protein. This sample carries fewer than 550,000 distinct CDR3 sequences, about 5.4% of them seen once, and the ten largest clones take approximately 3.5%. The sequenced material came from blood, either unsorted or a sorted T cell fraction (not recorded which). The source is a male donor with ankylosing spondylitis. CDR3s include the opening cysteine and the closing phenylalanine or tryptophan. D genes are given only for firm matches. Not all rows give a size; the values are once, few, many and, for expanded clones, a class.

abundance	v_gene	d_gene	j_gene	CDR3nt	CDR3aa
many	TRBV6-1	.	TRBJ1-1	TGTGCCAGCACGGATCATTACAGGGCAAAGGACACTGAAGCTTTCTTT	CASTDHYRAKDTEAFF
few	TRBV25-1	.	TRBJ1-2	TGTGCCAGCAGTGAAGGGGGGCCCTATGGCTACACCTTC	CASSEGGPYGYTF
many	TRBV18	.	TRBJ1-1	TGTGCCAGCTCACCAGTAAGACGGCCGAACACTGAAGCTTTCTTT	CASSPVRRPNTEAFF
many	TRBV4-3	.	TRBJ1-3	TGCGCCAGCAGCCAAAATGGGGTTGAGGGAAACACCATATATTTT	CASSQNGVEGNTIYF
many	TRBV7-3	.	TRBJ2-7	TGTGCCAGCAGCTTAGGTCCTGGCAGGGGCGAGCAGTACTTC	CASSLGPGRGEQYF
many	TRBV20-1	.	TRBJ2-5	TGCAGTGCTACTCCCCGGGGGCGGGGGTACCAAGAGACCCAGTACTTC	CSATPRGRGYQETQYF
few	TRBV4-2	TRBD2	TRBJ2-2	TGTGCCAGCAGCCGGCCACTAGCGGGGTCGAACACCGGGGAGCTGTTTTTT	CASSRPLAGSNTGELFF
many	TRBV7-2	.	TRBJ1-5	TGTGCCACCGCGGGACGGGTCGATCAGCCCCAGCATTTT	CATAGRVDQPQHF
many	TRBV5-1	.	TRBJ2-3	TGCGCCAGCAGCTGGACAGCCTCTAGCACAGATACGCAGTATTTT	CASSWTASSTDTQYF
few	TRBV4-3	TRBD2	TRBJ2-2	TGCGCCAGCAGCCACCGGCTAGCGGGGGGGCTGGGTCCCGGGGAGCTGTTTTTT	CASSHRLAGGLGPGELFF
many	TRBV11-2	.	TRBJ1-2	TGTGCCAGCAGCTTAGATCACGGGGGCGATGGCTACACCTTC	CASSLDHGGDGYTF
few	TRBV3-1	TRBD1	TRBJ2-5	TGTGCCAGCAGACACCGGGACAGGGGTTTCGGGACCCAGTACTTC	CASRHRDRGFGTQYF
.	TRBV9	.	TRBJ2-1	TGTGCCAGCAGCGTAGGGTTCTTCAGCTCCTACAATGAGCAGTTCTTC	CASSVGFFSSYNEQFF